The 10 T cell receptor beta chains in this list originate from one sample, sequenced in a study of blood T cells in healthy people across ages. Primers used in a second PCR of about 7 to 12 cycles were a sample-barcoded 5' primer and a J-beta primer mix. From the 5' RACE reads, TCRdb called clonotypes with MiXCR, one entry per CDR3 protein. The table has fewer than 800,000 distinct CDR3 sequences, about 25% seen once. This sample was also put to use in a study of T cells of mothers and their children.

The sequenced sample consisted of blood. These receptors were taken from a boy younger than 18 in good health.

There are a few counts of this clonotype. This CDR3 is CASSLYRWGGEETQYF. CDR3 DNA: TGTGCCAGCAGCTTATATCGTTGGGGCGGCGAAGAGACCCAGTACTTC. The V and J genes are TRBV13 and TRBJ2-5; possible D gene TRBD1, 5 bases. Germline CDR1 is PRHDT and CDR2 is FYEKMQ (reference sequence). Deletions cut 2 bases from V and 3 bases from J, with 16 bases between. CDR3 size: 16 residues.

This clonotype showed up just a few times. This chain connects TRBV12-3 or TRBV12-4 to TRBJ2-3; a possible D gene is TRBD2 (7 bases). Trimming took off 6 bases at V and 4 bases at J, with 14 bases between the two ends. This CDR3 contains 14 residues. CDR3: CASRGWGGPDTQYF. As DNA, the CDR3 is TGTGCCAGCAGGGGGTGGGGGGGCCCAGATACGCAGTATTTT.

The rearrangement links TRBV10-3 to TRBJ1-2, with a tentative D call TRBD1 (6 bases). Looked up from germline, CDR1 is ENHRY and CDR2 is SYGVKD. V lost 2 bases and J 8 bases, leaving 18 bases between the germline ends. CDR3 size: 15 residues. This CDR3 is CAISEKESGAGGYTF. The CDR3 nucleotides are TGTGCCATCAGTGAGAAGGAATCAGGGGCGGGAGGCTACACCTTC.

This clonotype showed up just a few times. The CDR3 coding sequence is TGTGCCAGCAGCATGGGACTTTACAATGAGCAGTTCTTC. Protein: CASSMGLYNEQFF. This chain joins TRBV9 and TRBJ2-1, with a weak D call TRBD2 (6 bases). Between the trimmed V and J ends, which lost 4 bases and 4 bases, there was a span of 9 bases. Germline assignment: CDR1 SGDLS and CDR2 YYNGEE. The CDR3 runs 13 residues.

The J gene is TRBJ2-1, the V gene TRBV29-1, with D possibly being TRBD1 (6 bases). The CDR3 is made up of 14 amino acids. Germline V gives CDR1 SQVTM, CDR2 ANQGSEA. Trimming took 4 bases from V and 2 from J, leaving 12 bases between them. CDR3 in DNA: TGCAGCGTTGTAGAGAGGACAGCCTACAATGAGCAGTTCTTC. The encoded protein is CSVVERTAYNEQFF.

In its sample, this clonotype was seen a few times. The chain recombines TRBV29-1 with TRBJ1-2; D call uncertain. The CDR3 is 13 residues long. V was clipped by 5 bases and J by 0 bases, with 10 bases between them. CDR1 SQVTM and CDR2 ANQGSEA come from the germline V gene. Here the CDR3 DNA reads TGCAGCGTTACTGGGCGAGCTAACTATGGCTACACCTTC. It is translated as CSVTGRANYGYTF.

V and J are TRBV12-3 or TRBV12-4 and TRBJ2-1; TRBD1 aligns across 11 bases. With V trimmed by 6 bases and J by 10 bases, 11 bases remained unmatched. The CDR3 spans 15 residues. CDR3 sequence: CASRTTGTGGLEQFF. The CDR3 DNA sequence: TGTGCCAGCAGGACGACCGGGACAGGGGGTCTGGAGCAGTTCTTC.

The chain carries TRBV11-1 and TRBJ2-5; 8 positions match TRBD1. J lost 5 bases, V lost 10 bases, and 9 bases had no gene match. The germline CDR1 and CDR2 sequences are SGHAT and FQDESV (reference sequence). The CDR3 spans 13 residues. The CDR3 DNA follows: TGTGCCACCGAGACAGGGGCGGGGGAGACCCAGTACTTC. Translating it yields CATETGAGETQYF.

The V gene is TRBV29-1, the J gene TRBJ2-5; TRBD1 agrees at 7 bases. V lost 0 bases and J lost 1; bases outside the gene matches: 8. The germline CDR1 and CDR2 sequences are SQVTM and ANQGSEA. This CDR3 is 16 amino acids long. Here the CDR3 DNA reads TGCAGCGTTGAAGATCACGGGAAGGGGGCCCAAGAGACCCAGTACTTC. Translation: CSVEDHGKGAQETQYF.

This sequence joins TRBV10-3 and TRBJ1-1; D call uncertain. Germline CDR1 reads ENHRY; CDR2 reads SYGVKD. The length of the CDR3 is 12 residues. The germline V and J ends were trimmed by 7 bases and 1 base, with 7 bases remaining between them. Written as DNA, the CDR3 is TGTGCCATCAATGGGCCGAACACTGAAGCTTTCTTT. It yields the protein CAINGPNTEAFF.